The present T cell receptor beta chain was sequenced within a study of T cell repertoires in cytomegalovirus infection. In the case of this clonotype: Its antigen is not identified.

Study-level points and caveats: Using cumulative public TCR beta family frequency, the authors identified those who carried CMV together with the relevant HLA. Dominating the ex vivo response were TCR beta clonotypes that were CMV-specific and HLA-C-restricted.

This CDR3 region has 13 residues. Looked up from germline, CDR1 is SQVTM and CDR2 is ANQGSEA. V was clipped by 7 bases and J by 1 base, with 11 bases between them. One entry per CDR3 protein, called by TCRdb with MiXCR from the reads. The table records some 280,000 distinct CDR3 sequences, roughly 13% of them present only once. This TCR derives from a human donor in good health (CMV status not recorded). Some clones in this sample may be carry-over from other donors' samples. Sequenced material: PBMCs. The V gene is TRBV29-1, the J gene TRBJ2-4; D uncertain. CDR3 DNA: TGCAGCGCCCGAGACGGGGCCAAAAACATTCAGTACTTC. Encoded protein: CSARDGAKNIQYF.